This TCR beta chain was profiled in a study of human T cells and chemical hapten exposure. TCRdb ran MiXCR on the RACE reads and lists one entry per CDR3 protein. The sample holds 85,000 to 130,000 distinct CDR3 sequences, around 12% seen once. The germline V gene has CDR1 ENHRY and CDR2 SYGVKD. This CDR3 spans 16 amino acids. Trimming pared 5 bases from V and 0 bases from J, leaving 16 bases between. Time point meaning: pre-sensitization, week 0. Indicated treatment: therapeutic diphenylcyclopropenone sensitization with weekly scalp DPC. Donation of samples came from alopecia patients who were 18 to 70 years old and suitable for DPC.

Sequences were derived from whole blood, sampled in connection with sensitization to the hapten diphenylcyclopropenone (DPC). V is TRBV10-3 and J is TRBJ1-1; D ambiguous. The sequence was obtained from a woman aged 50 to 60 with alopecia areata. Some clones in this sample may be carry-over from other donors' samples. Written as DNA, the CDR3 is TGTGCCATCAGTCAGGCCGCTTGGGGAGTGAACACTGAAGCTTTCTTT. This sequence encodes CAISQAAWGVNTEAFF.